This TCR beta chain was sequenced in a study of blood T cell repertoires in COVID-19. Study-wide context: Samples taken during acute and convalescent COVID-19 were collected in the United States, Italy and Spain. PBMCs, B-cell-depleted T cells, or T cells were the source of the cDNA or gDNA that made up the material.

V was pared by 3 bases and J by 10 bases, with 12 bases of the junction left unmatched. Per germline, CDR1 SGHRS and CDR2 YFSETQ. This CDR3 has 14 residues. Which cohort a participant joined came from the clinical history participants gave. As processed by the authors: Amplification of reference gene primers was used by the study to estimate nucleated cell counts. The method was immunoSEQ multiplex PCR; TCRdb's version includes in-frame clones alone and lacks a portion of them. The V and J calls and clone size were taken over from that table, and D and trimming were inferred from the DNA. The sample records around 260,000 clones, approximately 92% being singletons.

Sequenced input: PBMCs or T cells enriched from blood (not recorded which). The J gene is TRBJ1-2, the V gene TRBV5-1, with TRBD1 matching 7 bases. This TCR was recovered from a woman in her twenties or thirties who had recovered from COVID-19. Here the CDR3 reads CASSSDGQALTYTF. The CDR3 DNA reads as TGCGCCAGCAGCTCGGACGGACAGGCCTTGACCTACACCTTC.